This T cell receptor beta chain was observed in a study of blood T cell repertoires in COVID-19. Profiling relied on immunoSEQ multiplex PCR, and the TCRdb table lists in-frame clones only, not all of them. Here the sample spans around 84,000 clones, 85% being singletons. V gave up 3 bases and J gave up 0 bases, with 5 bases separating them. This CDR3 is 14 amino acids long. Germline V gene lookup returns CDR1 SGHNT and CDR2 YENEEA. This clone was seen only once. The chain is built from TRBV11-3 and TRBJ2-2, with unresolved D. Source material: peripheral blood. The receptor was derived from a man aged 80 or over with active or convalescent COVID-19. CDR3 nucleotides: TGTGCCAGCAGCTTCGGTCCGAACACCGGGGAGCTGTTTTTT. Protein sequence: CASSFGPNTGELFF.